The 14 T cell receptor beta chains presented below share a single source sample, sequenced in a study of CD8 T cells in ankylosing spondylitis. The antigens for these receptors are not known. Study outcomes and limitations: Characteristic of ankylosing spondylitis blood, it appeared, was a TCR beta motif comprising about eight highly homologous variants.

TCRdb re-analysed the 5' RACE reads in MiXCR, keeping a single row per CDR3 protein. Among about 510,000 distinct CDR3 sequences listed, about 5% were seen once. The specimen sequenced was blood, either unsorted or a sorted T cell fraction (not recorded which). Receptor source: a male donor with ankylosing spondylitis.

This clonotype was recorded at least ten times. The chain links TRBV15 to TRBJ2-1, with 7 bases that match TRBD2. In germline, CDR1 is LNHNV, CDR2 YYDKDF (reference sequence). Trimming at V came to 1 base and at J to 4 bases, leaving 10 bases not matched to a gene. The CDR3 has 17 residues. CDR3 residues: CATSRAAGAIFYNEQFF. In nucleotides, the CDR3 is TGTGCCACCAGCAGAGCGGCGGGAGCTATTTTTTACAATGAGCAGTTCTTC.

This clonotype was detected many times. The V gene is TRBV5-1, the J gene TRBJ2-7; TRBD1 matches at 8 bases. The CDR3 is 12 amino acids. Unmatched junction bases numbered 3, after V lost 4 bases and J lost 6 bases. Germline CDR1 is SGHRS and CDR2 is YFSETQ. CDR3 protein: CASSLGTGEQYF. In DNA, the CDR3 is TGCGCCAGCAGCCTTGGGACAGGCGAGCAGTACTTC. Using reference TRBV5-1 and TRBJ2-7 for the parts outside the CDR3, the full variable domain is KAGVTQTPRYLIKTRGQQVTLSCSPISGHRSVSWYQQTPGQGLQFLFEYFSETQRNKGNFPGRFSGRQFSNSRSEMNVSTLELGDSALYLCASSLGTGEQYFGPGTRLTVT.

This clonotype has ten or more counts. This chain joins TRBV20-1 and TRBJ1-2; maybe TRBD1 (5 bases). The CDR3 is 12 amino acids. The ends were cut back, 6 bases at V and 6 bases at J, with 14 bases in the middle. CDR1 and CDR2 (germline): DFQATT, SNEGSKA (reference sequence). This chain's CDR3 is CSAREGPNGYTF. The CDR3 DNA reads TGCAGTGCCAGGGAGGGGCCGAATGGCTACACCTTC.

This chain uses TRBV20-1 with TRBJ2-5; possibly TRBD2 for D (5 bases). The CDR3 is 15 residues long. The V end lost 5 bases, the J end lost 1 base, and 17 bases lay between the germline ends. CDR1 and CDR2 from the germline V gene are DFQATT and SNEGSKA (reference sequence). CDR3 in amino acids: CSAPRAGFSQETQYF. The CDR3 bases are TGCAGTGCTCCCCGGGCGGGTTTTTCCCAAGAGACCCAGTACTTC.

The chain couples TRBV5-1 to TRBJ2-5; D is possibly TRBD1 (5 bases). V lost 0 bases and J 1 base, leaving 13 bases between the germline ends. CDR3 length equals 16 residues. Germline V gene data show CDR1 as SGHRS and CDR2 as YFSETQ. The CDR3 is CASSLAIQGVQETQYF. DNA for the CDR3: TGCGCCAGCAGCTTGGCCATCCAGGGCGTCCAAGAGACCCAGTACTTC.

The rearrangement links TRBV20-1 to TRBJ2-3, with 13 bases aligning to TRBD2. Germline V gene data show CDR1 as DFQATT and CDR2 as SNEGSKA (reference sequence). This CDR3 has 18 amino acids. V dropped 6 bases and J dropped 2; count of bases not matched to a gene: 14. CDR3: CSARFPPLAGGDTDTQYF. In DNA, the CDR3 is TGCAGTGCCCGCTTCCCCCCACTAGCGGGAGGGGACACAGATACGCAGTATTTT.

In its sample, this clonotype was seen many times. The V gene is TRBV29-1, the J gene TRBJ2-7; 8 bases are shared with TRBD1. CDR3 length equals 13 residues. Trimming at V came to 2 bases and at J to 5 bases, leaving 5 bases not matched to a gene. Germline assignment: CDR1 SQVTM and CDR2 ANQGSEA. DNA for the CDR3: TGCAGCGTTGAACGGACAGGGCGCCACGAGCAGTACTTC. Protein product: CSVERTGRHEQYF.

At least ten counts were recorded for this clonotype. The CDR3 reads CSARDLGVRPQHF. The CDR3 bases are TGCAGTGCTAGGGACCTCGGAGTCCGGCCCCAGCATTTT. V and J are TRBV20-1 and TRBJ1-5; no reliable D call. V lost 3 bases and J 9 bases, leaving 15 bases between the germline ends. The CDR3 loop spans 13 amino acids. The V gene's germline CDR1 is DFQATT and CDR2 SNEGSKA (reference sequence).

The chain's CDR3 is CASSLSGVDEQFF. CDR3 nucleotide sequence: TGTGCCAGCAGCTTAAGCGGGGTGGATGAGCAGTTCTTC. The chain recombines TRBV11-2 with TRBJ2-1, with TRBD2 matching 7 bases. CDR1 SGHAT and CDR2 FQNNGV come from the germline V gene. V lost 2 bases, J lost 8 bases, and 3 bases stayed unmatched. This CDR3 comprises 13 residues.

The rearrangement uses TRBV12-3 or TRBV12-4 and TRBJ1-2, with D possibly TRBD1 on 6 matching bases. This CDR3 spans 17 amino acids. V was trimmed by 3 bases and J by 2 bases, leaving 19 bases between them. In DNA form, the CDR3 reads TGTGCCAGCAGTTTCGTCGAGCCTCGGACAGACAACTATGGCTACACCTTC. Protein sequence: CASSFVEPRTDNYGYTF.

At least ten counts were recorded for this clonotype. The V gene is TRBV7-2, the J gene TRBJ2-7; a possible D gene is TRBD1 (5 bases). Trimming shortened V by 3 bases and J by 6 bases, and 12 bases separated the two germline ends. The CDR3 loop spans 13 amino acids. Germline assignment: CDR1 SGHTA and CDR2 FQGNSA. The DNA for the CDR3 is TGTGCCAGCAGCTTTTCACAGGAGAGCGAGCAGTACTTC. This encodes CASSFSQESEQYF.

At least ten counts were recorded for this clonotype. The rearrangement uses TRBV20-1 and TRBJ2-5; tentative D call: TRBD2 (5 bases). V was cut by 2 bases and J by 2 bases, with 12 bases left in between. The CDR3 is made up of 14 amino acids. Germline-derived CDR1 and CDR2 are DFQATT and SNEGSKA (reference sequence). Written as DNA, the CDR3 is TGCAGTGCTAGACTGGCGGGTAGACAAGAGACCCAGTACTTC. It is translated as CSARLAGRQETQYF.

In this sample, this clonotype turned up many times. V and J are TRBV5-1 and TRBJ2-7; no definite D call. Germline V gene lookup returns CDR1 SGHRS and CDR2 YFSETQ. The CDR3 totals 14 residues. Deletions cut 4 bases from V and 6 bases from J, with 17 bases between. The DNA for the CDR3 is TGCGCCAGCAGCCCCGTCTCCCTTTTTAGCGAGCAGTACTTC. This sequence encodes CASSPVSLFSEQYF.

This clonotype has ten or more counts. The chain recombines TRBV7-8 with TRBJ2-1; possibly TRBD1 or TRBD2 for D (9 bases each). The CDR3 has 18 residues. Between the trimmed V and J ends, which lost 4 bases and 9 bases, there was a span of 28 bases. The germline gives CDR1 SGHVS, CDR2 FQNEAQ. CDR3 in DNA: TGTGCCAGCAGCTCCCGGGACAGGCACCTAGCGGGACAGGGTGAGCAGTTCTTC. It specifies CASSSRDRHLAGQGEQFF.